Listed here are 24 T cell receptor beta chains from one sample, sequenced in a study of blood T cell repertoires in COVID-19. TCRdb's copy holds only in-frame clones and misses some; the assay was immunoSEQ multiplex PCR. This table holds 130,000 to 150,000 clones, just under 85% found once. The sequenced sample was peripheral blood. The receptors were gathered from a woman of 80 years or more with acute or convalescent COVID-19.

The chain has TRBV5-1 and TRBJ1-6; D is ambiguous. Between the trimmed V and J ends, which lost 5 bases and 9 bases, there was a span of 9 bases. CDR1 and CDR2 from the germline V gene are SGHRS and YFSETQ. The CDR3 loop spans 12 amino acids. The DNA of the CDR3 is TGCGCCAGCAGTTCCTCCGGTTCACCCCTCCACTTT. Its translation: CASSSSGSPLHF. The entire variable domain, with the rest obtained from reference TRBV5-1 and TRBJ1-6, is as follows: KAGVTQTPRYLIKTRGQQVTLSCSPISGHRSVSWYQQTPGQGLQFLFEYFSETQRNKGNFPGRFSGRQFSNSRSEMNVSTLELGDSALYLCASSSSGSPLHFGNGTRLTVT.

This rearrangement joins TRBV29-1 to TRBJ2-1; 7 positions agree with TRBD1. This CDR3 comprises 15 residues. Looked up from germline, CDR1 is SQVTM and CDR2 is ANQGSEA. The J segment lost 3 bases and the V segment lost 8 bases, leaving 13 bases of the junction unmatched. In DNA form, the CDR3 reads TGCAGCACAGCGGACCCTTGGGACAGCTACAATGAGCAGTTCTTC. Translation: CSTADPWDSYNEQFF.

In nucleotides, the CDR3 is TGTGCCAGCAGCCAGGGACTAGCGGGGGCTGATGAGCAGTTCTTC. It specifies CASSQGLAGADEQFF. The V and J genes are TRBV4-2 and TRBJ2-1; TRBD2 agrees at 14 bases. With 3 bases clipped from V and 8 bases from J, the junction kept 3 bases outside the gene matches. Germline V gene data show CDR1 as LGHNA and CDR2 as YNFKEQ. The CDR3 is made up of 15 amino acids.

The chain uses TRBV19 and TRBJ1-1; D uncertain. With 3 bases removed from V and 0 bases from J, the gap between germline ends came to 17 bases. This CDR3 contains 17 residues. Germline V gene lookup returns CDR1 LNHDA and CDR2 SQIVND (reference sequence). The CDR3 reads CASSMWVQSNLNTEAFF. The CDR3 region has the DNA TGTGCCAGTAGTATGTGGGTACAGAGCAACCTGAACACTGAAGCTTTCTTT.

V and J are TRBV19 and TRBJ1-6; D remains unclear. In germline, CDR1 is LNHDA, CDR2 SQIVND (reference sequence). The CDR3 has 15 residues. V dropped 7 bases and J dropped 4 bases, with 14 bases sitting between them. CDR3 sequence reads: CASKNSGFYNSPLHF. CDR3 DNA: TGTGCCAGTAAGAACTCGGGGTTTTATAATTCACCCCTCCACTTT.

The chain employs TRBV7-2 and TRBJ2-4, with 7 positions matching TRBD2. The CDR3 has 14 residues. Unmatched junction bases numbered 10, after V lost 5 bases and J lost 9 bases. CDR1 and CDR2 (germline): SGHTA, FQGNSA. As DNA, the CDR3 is TGTGCCAGCAGCCTATCCTCCGGGACTACCATTCAGTACTTC. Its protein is CASSLSSGTTIQYF.

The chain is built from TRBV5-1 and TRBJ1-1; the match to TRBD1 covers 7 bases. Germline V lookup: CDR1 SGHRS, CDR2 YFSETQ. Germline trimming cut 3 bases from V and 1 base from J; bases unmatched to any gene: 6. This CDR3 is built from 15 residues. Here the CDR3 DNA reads TGCGCCAGCAGCTCGATGGGACAGAAGAACACTGAAGCTTTCTTT. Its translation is CASSSMGQKNTEAFF. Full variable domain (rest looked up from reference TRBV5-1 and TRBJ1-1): KAGVTQTPRYLIKTRGQQVTLSCSPISGHRSVSWYQQTPGQGLQFLFEYFSETQRNKGNFPGRFSGRQFSNSRSEMNVSTLELGDSALYLCASSSMGQKNTEAFFGQGTRLTVV.

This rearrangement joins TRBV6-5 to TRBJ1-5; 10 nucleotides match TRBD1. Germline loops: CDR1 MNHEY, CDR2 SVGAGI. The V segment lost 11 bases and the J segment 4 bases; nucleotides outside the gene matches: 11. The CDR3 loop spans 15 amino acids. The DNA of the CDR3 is TGTGCCCAGGCTCGACAGGGGGCAGAAAATCAGCCCCAGCATTTT. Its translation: CAQARQGAENQPQHF.

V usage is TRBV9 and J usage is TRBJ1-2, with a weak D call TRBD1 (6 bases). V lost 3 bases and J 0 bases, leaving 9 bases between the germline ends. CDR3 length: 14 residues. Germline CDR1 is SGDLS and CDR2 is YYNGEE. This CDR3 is CASSADRANYGYTF. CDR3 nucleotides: TGTGCCAGCAGCGCGGACAGAGCTAACTATGGCTACACCTTC.

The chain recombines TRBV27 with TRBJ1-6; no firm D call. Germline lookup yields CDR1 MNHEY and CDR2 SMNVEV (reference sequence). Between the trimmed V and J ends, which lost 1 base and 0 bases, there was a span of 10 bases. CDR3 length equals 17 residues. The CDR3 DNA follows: TGTGCCAGCAGTTTATTTGGGCAGAGCTCCTATAATTCACCCCTCCACTTT. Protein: CASSLFGQSSYNSPLHF.

CDR3 DNA sequence: TGTGCCAGCAGCTTCTTCAGCGGCTATGGCTACACCTTC. Translation: CASSFFSGYGYTF. The chain combines TRBV7-2 with TRBJ1-2; no clear D gene. Per the germline V gene, CDR1 is SGHTA and CDR2 is FQGNSA. V gave up 3 bases and J gave up 4 bases, with 9 bases separating them. The CDR3 totals 13 residues.

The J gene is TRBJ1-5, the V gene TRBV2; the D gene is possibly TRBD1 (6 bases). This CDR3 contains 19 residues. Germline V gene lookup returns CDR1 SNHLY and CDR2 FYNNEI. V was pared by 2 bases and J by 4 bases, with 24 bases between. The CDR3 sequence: CASSEYVGRQDPRNQPQHF. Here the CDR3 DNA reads TGTGCCAGCAGTGAATATGTGGGGAGACAGGACCCCCGGAATCAGCCCCAGCATTTT.

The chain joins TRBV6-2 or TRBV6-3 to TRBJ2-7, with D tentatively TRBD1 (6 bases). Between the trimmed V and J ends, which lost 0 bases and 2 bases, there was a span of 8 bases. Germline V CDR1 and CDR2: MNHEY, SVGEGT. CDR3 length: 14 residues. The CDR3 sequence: CASSYSYRAYEQYF. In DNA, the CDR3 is TGTGCCAGCAGTTACTCCTACAGGGCCTACGAGCAGTACTTC.

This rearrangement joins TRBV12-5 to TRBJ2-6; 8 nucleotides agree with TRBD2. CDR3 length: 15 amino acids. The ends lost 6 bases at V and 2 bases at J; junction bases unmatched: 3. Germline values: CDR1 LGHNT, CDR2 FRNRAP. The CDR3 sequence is CASGSGLAGANVLTF. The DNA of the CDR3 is TGTGCTAGTGGCTCGGGACTAGCTGGGGCCAACGTCCTGACTTTC.

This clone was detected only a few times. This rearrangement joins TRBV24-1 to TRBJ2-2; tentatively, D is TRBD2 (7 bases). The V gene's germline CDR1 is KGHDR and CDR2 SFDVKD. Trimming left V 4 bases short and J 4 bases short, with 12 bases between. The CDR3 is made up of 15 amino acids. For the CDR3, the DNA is TGTGCCACCAGTGACCACAGGGAGGGCACCGGGGAGCTGTTTTTT. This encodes CATSDHREGTGELFF.

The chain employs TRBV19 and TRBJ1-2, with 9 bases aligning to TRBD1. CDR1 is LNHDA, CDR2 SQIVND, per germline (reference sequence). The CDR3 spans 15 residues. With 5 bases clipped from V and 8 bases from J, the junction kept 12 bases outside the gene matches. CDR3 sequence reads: CASSHPGTGHGGYTF. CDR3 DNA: TGTGCCAGTAGTCACCCCGGGACAGGGCATGGCGGCTACACCTTC.

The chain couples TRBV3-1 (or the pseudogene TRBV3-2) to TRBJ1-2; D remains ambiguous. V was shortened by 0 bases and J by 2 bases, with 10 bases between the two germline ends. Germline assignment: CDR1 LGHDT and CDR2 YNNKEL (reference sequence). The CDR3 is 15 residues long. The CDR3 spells CASSQDWAGNYGYTF. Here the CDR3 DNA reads TGTGCCAGCAGCCAAGATTGGGCTGGGAACTATGGCTACACCTTC.

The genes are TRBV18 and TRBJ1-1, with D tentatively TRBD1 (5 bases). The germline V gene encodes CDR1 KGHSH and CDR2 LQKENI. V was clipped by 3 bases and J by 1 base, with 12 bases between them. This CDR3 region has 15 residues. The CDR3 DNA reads TGTGCCAGCTCACCTTACGGGGGGAGGAACACTGAAGCTTTCTTT. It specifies CASSPYGGRNTEAFF.

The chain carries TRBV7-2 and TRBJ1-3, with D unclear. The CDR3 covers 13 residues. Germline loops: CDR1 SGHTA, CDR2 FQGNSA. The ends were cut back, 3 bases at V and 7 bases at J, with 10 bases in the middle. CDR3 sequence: CASSFQVDNTIYF. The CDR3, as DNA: TGTGCCAGCAGCTTTCAGGTCGACAACACCATATATTTT.

The CDR3 protein is CASSSRGRDSLNQPQHF. The DNA for the CDR3 is TGTGCCAGCTCATCACGGGGTCGGGACAGCCTCAATCAGCCCCAGCATTTT. The chain links TRBV18 to TRBJ1-5; 7 nucleotides agree with TRBD1. J lost 3 bases, V lost 5 bases, and 13 bases had no gene match. The CDR3 contains 17 residues. Germline values: CDR1 KGHSH, CDR2 LQKENI.

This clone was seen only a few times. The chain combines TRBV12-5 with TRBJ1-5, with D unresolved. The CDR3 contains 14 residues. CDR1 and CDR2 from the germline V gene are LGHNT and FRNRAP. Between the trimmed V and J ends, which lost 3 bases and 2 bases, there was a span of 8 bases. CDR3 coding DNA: TGTGCTAGTGGTTTCCAAGGAGGCAATCAGCCCCAGCATTTT. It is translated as CASGFQGGNQPQHF.

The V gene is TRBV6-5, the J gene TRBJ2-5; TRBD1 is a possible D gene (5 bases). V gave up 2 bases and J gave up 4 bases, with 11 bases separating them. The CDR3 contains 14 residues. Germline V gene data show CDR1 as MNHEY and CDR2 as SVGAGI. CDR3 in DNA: TGTGCCAGCAGTTACCGGTCAGGGCGAGAGACCCAGTACTTC. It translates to CASSYRSGRETQYF.

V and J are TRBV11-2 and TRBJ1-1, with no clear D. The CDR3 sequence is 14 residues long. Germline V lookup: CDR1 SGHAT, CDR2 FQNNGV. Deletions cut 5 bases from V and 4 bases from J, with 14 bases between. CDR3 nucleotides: TGTGCCAGCAGCCGTTATGCCCTAATCACTGAAGCTTTCTTT. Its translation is CASSRYALITEAFF.

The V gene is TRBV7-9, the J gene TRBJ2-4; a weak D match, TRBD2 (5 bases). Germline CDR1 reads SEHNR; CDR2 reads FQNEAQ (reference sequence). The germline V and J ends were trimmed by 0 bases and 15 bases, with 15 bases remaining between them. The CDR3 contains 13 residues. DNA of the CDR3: TGTGCCAGCAGCTTAGCGGGTGACCAGCGGATGTACTTC. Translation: CASSLAGDQRMYF.